A selection of T cell receptor beta chains follows, all from one sample in a study of blood T cell repertoires in COVID-19. Profiling relied on immunoSEQ multiplex PCR, and the TCRdb table lists in-frame clones only, not all of them. The repertoire holds about 16,000 clones, with about 90% as singletons. Input material: peripheral blood. These receptors all come from a human donor in a cohort sampled during active COVID-19. CDR3s include the opening cysteine and the closing phenylalanine or tryptophan. The D gene is left open where the match is weak. For some rows the clone size is stated as once, few or many, or as a class when expanded; others skip it.

cdr3_aa: CASSQVGGRGQETQYF
cdr3_nt: TGTGCCAGCAGCCAAGTAGGAGGCAGGGGGCAAGAGACCCAGTACTTC
d_call: TRBD1
j_call: TRBJ2-5
v_call: TRBV4-2
clone_size: -

cdr3_aa: CATSGPTAGYGYTF
cdr3_nt: TGTGCCACCAGTGGGCCGACAGCGGGCTATGGCTACACCTTC
d_call: -
j_call: TRBJ1-2
v_call: TRBV24-1
clone_size: -

cdr3_aa: CASSYGTGYQPQHF
cdr3_nt: TGTGCCAGCAGTTACGGTACCGGGTACCAGCCCCAGCATTTT
d_call: -
j_call: TRBJ1-5
v_call: TRBV6-5
clone_size: -

cdr3_aa: CASSSHQGTNEKLFF
cdr3_nt: TGTGCCAGCAGTTCTCACCAGGGGACTAATGAAAAACTGTTTTTT
d_call: -
j_call: TRBJ1-4
v_call: TRBV28
clone_size: -

cdr3_aa: CASSYPRSVGLAGGPGTDTQYF
cdr3_nt: TGTGCCAGCAGTTACCCCCGTTCGGTCGGTCTAGCGGGAGGGCCAGGCACAGATACGCAGTATTTT
d_call: TRBD2
j_call: TRBJ2-3
v_call: TRBV6-8
clone_size: -

cdr3_aa: CASSWRQGATNEKLFF
cdr3_nt: TGTGCCAGCAGCTGGAGACAGGGAGCAACTAATGAAAAACTGTTTTTT
d_call: TRBD1
j_call: TRBJ1-4
v_call: TRBV5-5
clone_size: -

cdr3_aa: CASSPSTETQYF
cdr3_nt: TGTGCCAGCAGCCCGAGTACGGAGACCCAGTACTTC
d_call: -
j_call: TRBJ2-5
v_call: TRBV11-3
clone_size: -

cdr3_aa: CASSVRGEPYNEQFF
cdr3_nt: TGTGCCAGCAGCGTACGGGGGGAGCCCTACAATGAGCAGTTCTTC
d_call: TRBD2
j_call: TRBJ2-1
v_call: TRBV9
clone_size: -

cdr3_aa: CASSPGNTEAFF
cdr3_nt: TGCGCCAGCAGCCCCGGGAACACTGAAGCTTTCTTT
d_call: -
j_call: TRBJ1-1
v_call: TRBV10-2
clone_size: few

cdr3_aa: CASSLIAGITEAFF
cdr3_nt: TGTGCCAGCAGCTTAATTGCAGGGATCACTGAAGCTTTCTTT
d_call: -
j_call: TRBJ1-1
v_call: TRBV7-3
clone_size: -

cdr3_aa: CAIRGTSGRDTQYF
cdr3_nt: TGTGCCATCAGAGGGACTAGCGGGAGAGATACGCAGTATTTT
d_call: TRBD2
j_call: TRBJ2-3
v_call: TRBV10-3
clone_size: -

cdr3_aa: CASSLTGADNQPQHF
cdr3_nt: TGCGCCAGCAGCTTGACAGGGGCCGACAATCAGCCCCAGCATTTT
d_call: TRBD1
j_call: TRBJ1-5
v_call: TRBV5-1
clone_size: -

cdr3_aa: CSVEDQGTGPYPGRKTVF
cdr3_nt: TGCAGCGTTGAAGATCAGGGGACAGGGCCTTACCCTGGGAGAAAAACTGTTTTT
d_call: TRBD1
j_call: TRBJ1-4
v_call: TRBV29-1
clone_size: -

cdr3_aa: CASSLPGQGGSEQYF
cdr3_nt: TGTGCCAGCAGCCTGCCGGGACAGGGCGGGTCCGAGCAGTACTTC
d_call: TRBD1
j_call: TRBJ2-7
v_call: TRBV4-2
clone_size: -

cdr3_aa: CASSQATSFADTQYF
cdr3_nt: TGCGCCAGCAGCCAAGCCACTAGCTTTGCAGATACGCAGTATTTT
d_call: -
j_call: TRBJ2-3
v_call: TRBV4-1
clone_size: once

cdr3_aa: CASSPEAYEQYF
cdr3_nt: TGTGCCAGCAGCCCCGAGGCCTACGAGCAGTACTTC
d_call: -
j_call: TRBJ2-7
v_call: TRBV6-6
clone_size: -

cdr3_aa: CATSELRGLAGEETQYF
cdr3_nt: TGTGCCACCAGTGAACTTCGTGGACTAGCGGGAGAAGAGACCCAGTACTTC
d_call: TRBD2
j_call: TRBJ2-5
v_call: TRBV24-1
clone_size: once

cdr3_aa: CASLLAGPYEQYF
cdr3_nt: TGTGCCAGCCTACTAGCGGGGCCCTACGAGCAGTACTTC
d_call: TRBD2
j_call: TRBJ2-7
v_call: TRBV2
clone_size: -

cdr3_aa: CASSLSADTWNTEAFF
cdr3_nt: TGTGCCAGCTCACTATCTGCGGACACTTGGAACACTGAAGCTTTCTTT
d_call: -
j_call: TRBJ1-1
v_call: TRBV18
clone_size: -

cdr3_aa: CASSPMPGTGAYQPQHF
cdr3_nt: TGTGCCAGCAGCCCGATGCCAGGGACAGGGGCTTATCAGCCCCAGCATTTT
d_call: TRBD1
j_call: TRBJ1-5
v_call: TRBV27
clone_size: once

cdr3_aa: CASSLAGNTGELFF
cdr3_nt: TGCGCCAGCAGCTTGGCAGGGAACACCGGGGAGCTGTTTTTT
d_call: -
j_call: TRBJ2-2
v_call: TRBV5-1
clone_size: -

cdr3_aa: CASRRQEADAFF
cdr3_nt: TGTGCCAGCAGAAGACAGGAGGCGGACGCTTTCTTT
d_call: -
j_call: TRBJ1-1
v_call: TRBV25-1
clone_size: -

cdr3_aa: CASGPSGVSGANVLTF
cdr3_nt: TGTGCTAGTGGCCCATCAGGGGTCTCTGGGGCCAACGTCCTGACTTTC
d_call: -
j_call: TRBJ2-6
v_call: TRBV12-5
clone_size: few